Detailed here is one T cell receptor beta chain. Its antigen target is currently unknown. No quality values exist for individual bases; no much larger clone is one base distant. The data belong to a study of CD8 T cells in Susac syndrome (dated by TCRdb to between 2017 and 2020). With regard to the full study: Among the Susac syndrome patients who were sequenced, clinically active disease was present in about six and clinical remission was observed in eight or nine. Susac syndrome patients were therapy-naive, on corticosteroids (some also receiving IVIg), or on IVIg alone at blood withdrawal. The study used repertoire sequencing to test whether antigen drove CD8+ T cell activation and differentiation in Susac syndrome.

The germline V gene (reference sequence) provides CDR1 DFQATT and CDR2 SNEGSKA. The CDR3 contains 13 residues, cysteine and phenylalanine counted. Only the CDR3 DNA stays, 39 bases, in frame from base 1. V is shortened by 3 bases, J by 8 bases, and the region joining them spans 13 bases. Peripheral blood CD8+ and CD4+ T cells from healthy donors, Susac syndrome patients and multiple sclerosis patients were profiled by high-throughput TCR beta sequencing. Susac syndrome patients met recently defined diagnostic criteria for definite or probable disease. Bulk CD8+ and CD4+ T cells were purified by magnetic negative isolation, while CD8+ TEMRA cells were enriched using FACS. Blood was drawn into EDTA tubes, processed within 24 hours, and PBMCs were isolated by density gradient centrifugation. PBMCs intended for TCR sequencing were cryopreserved in liquid nitrogen and were subsequently thawed in a 37 degrees C water bath. The sorted or isolated CD4+, CD8+ and CD8+ TEMRA cells reached a purity of at least 90%.

RNA was extracted using the RNeasy kit, and about 0.45 to 1 ug of the RNA was reverse transcribed with random hexamers. TCR beta CDR3 regions were amplified with the immunoSEQ multiplex PCR assay covering 54 Vbeta and 13 Jbeta segments. PCR amplification bias was corrected by using a synthetic template baseline for primer optimization and computational correction. As for the authors' bioinformatics: Only productive sequences were kept, with reads annotated to V, D and J genes according to IMGT and analyzed in immunoSEQ Analyzer. To calculate clonality, Shannon entropy was normalized by log2 of the number of productive unique sequences and then subtracted from one. For each patient and control, public and private clones were evaluated among the 100 most prevalent clones. Susac-specific clones were defined as absent from healthy and MS cohorts, around 980 published viral clones and other ImmuneACCESS disease sequences. TCRdb took the public reads, trimmed them with fastp at Q25, ran MiXCR for clone calling and kept in-frame beta chains. One record per CDR3 amino acid sequence lists the most common genes and DNA. The V and J calls were not made by the authors but by TCRdb's processing. Counted in this sample were under 200,000 distinct CDR3 sequences; approximately 96% of them appeared once. 0.075% to 0.1% of the sample rests with the top ten.

What the authors observed across the whole study: The number of individuals in the TCR sequencing and HLA analysis was recognized as being relatively small. The CD4+ T cell repertoire of patients with Susac syndrome showed no detectable clonal expansion.

The sequenced sample consisted of CD4+ T cells from PBMCs. This chain is built from TRBV20-1 and TRBJ1-4, with TRBD1 tentatively as D gene (5 bases match). This TCR came from a human donor with Susac syndrome. The DNA sequence is given as TGCAGTGCTAGCCGGCAGGGTCACGAAAAACTGTTTTTT. Its coded protein is CSASRQGHEKLFF.